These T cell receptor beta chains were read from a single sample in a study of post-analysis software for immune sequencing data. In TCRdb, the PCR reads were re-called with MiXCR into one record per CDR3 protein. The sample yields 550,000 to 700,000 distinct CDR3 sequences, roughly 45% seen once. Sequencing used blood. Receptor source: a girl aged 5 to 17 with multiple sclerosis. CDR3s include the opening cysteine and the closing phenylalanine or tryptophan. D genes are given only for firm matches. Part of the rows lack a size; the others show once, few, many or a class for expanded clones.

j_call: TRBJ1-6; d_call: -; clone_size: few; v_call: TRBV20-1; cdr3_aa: CSARRRGSNSPLHF; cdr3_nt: TGCAGTGCTAGGCGGCGGGGCAGTAATTCACCCCTCCACTTT
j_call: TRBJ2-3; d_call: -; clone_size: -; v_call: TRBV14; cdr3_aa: CASSQDLSVYTQYF; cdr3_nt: TGTGCCAGCAGCCAAGATCTATCTGTGTATACGCAGTATTTT
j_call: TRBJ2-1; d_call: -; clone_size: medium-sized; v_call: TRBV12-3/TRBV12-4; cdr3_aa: CASRRGHLNEQFF; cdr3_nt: TGTGCCAGCAGACGTGGACACCTCAATGAGCAGTTCTTC
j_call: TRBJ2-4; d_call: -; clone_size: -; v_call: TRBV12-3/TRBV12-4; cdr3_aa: CGSSLSHLAKNIQYF; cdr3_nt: TGTGGCAGCAGTTTATCCCATCTAGCCAAAAACATTCAGTACTTC
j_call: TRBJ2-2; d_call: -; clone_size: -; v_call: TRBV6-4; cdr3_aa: CASSGGGNTGELFF; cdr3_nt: TGTGCCAGCAGTGGAGGGGGGAACACCGGGGAGCTGTTTTTT
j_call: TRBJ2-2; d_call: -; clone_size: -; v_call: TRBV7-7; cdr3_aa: CASSLGRTVNTGELFF; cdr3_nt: TGTGCTAGCAGCTTGGGGAGGACAGTTAACACCGGGGAGCTGTTTTTT
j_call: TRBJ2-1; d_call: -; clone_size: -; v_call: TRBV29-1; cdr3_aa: CSVEGRSGSDNEQFF; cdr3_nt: TGCAGCGTTGAAGGGAGGAGCGGGTCAGACAATGAGCAGTTCTTC
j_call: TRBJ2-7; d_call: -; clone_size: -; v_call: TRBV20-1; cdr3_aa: CSASSGLRREQYF; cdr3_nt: TGCAGTGCTAGCTCGGGACTCAGGAGAGAGCAGTACTTC
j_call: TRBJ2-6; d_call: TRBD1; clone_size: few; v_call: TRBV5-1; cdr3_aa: CASSLKGTGVAGANVLTF; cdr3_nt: TGCGCCAGCAGCTTGAAAGGGACAGGGGTAGCTGGGGCCAACGTCCTGACTTTC
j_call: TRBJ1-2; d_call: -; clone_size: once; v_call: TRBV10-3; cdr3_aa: CAIRELQDDGYTF; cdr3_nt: TGTGCCATCAGGGAGCTTCAAGACGATGGCTACACCTTC
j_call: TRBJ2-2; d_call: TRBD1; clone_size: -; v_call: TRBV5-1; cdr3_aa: CASSRDRGHSTGELFF; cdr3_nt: TGCGCCAGCAGCCGGGACAGGGGGCATAGCACCGGGGAGCTGTTTTTT
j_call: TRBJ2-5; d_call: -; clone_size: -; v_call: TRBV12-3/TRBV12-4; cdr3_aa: CASSLAGDAETQYF; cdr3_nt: TGTGCCAGCAGTTTGGCGGGTGATGCGGAGACCCAGTACTTC
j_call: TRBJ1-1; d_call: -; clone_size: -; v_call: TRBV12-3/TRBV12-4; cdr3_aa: CASRPQVVGTEAFF; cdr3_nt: TGTGCCAGCAGGCCGCAGGTGGTGGGCACTGAAGCTTTCTTT
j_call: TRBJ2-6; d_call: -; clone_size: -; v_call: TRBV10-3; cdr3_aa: CAIRNTVSGANVLTF; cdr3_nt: TGTGCCATCAGGAACACAGTATCTGGGGCCAACGTCCTGACTTTC
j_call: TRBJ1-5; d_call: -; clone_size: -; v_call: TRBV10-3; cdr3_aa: CAISGQDSNQPQHF; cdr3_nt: TGTGCCATCAGTGGACAGGATAGCAATCAGCCCCAGCATTTT
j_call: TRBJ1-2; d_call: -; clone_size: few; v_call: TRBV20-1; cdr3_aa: CSARLYTGLGYGYTF; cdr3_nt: TGCAGTGCTAGACTATACACAGGGCTGGGCTATGGCTACACCTTC
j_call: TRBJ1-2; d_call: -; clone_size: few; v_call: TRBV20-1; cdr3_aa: CSARETNYGYTF; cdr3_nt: TGCAGTGCTAGGGAGACTAACTATGGCTACACCTTC
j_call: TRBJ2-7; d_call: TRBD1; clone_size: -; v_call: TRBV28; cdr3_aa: CASRTGTGRVEQYF; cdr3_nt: TGTGCCAGCAGAACCGGGACAGGGAGGGTCGAGCAGTACTTC
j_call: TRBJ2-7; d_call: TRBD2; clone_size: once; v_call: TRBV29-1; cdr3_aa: CSVKTRAGRGEQYF; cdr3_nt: TGCAGCGTAAAAACCCGCGCGGGGAGGGGCGAGCAGTACTTC
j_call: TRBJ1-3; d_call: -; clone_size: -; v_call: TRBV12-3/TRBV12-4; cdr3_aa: CASSYTAFSGNTIYF; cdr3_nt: TGTGCCAGCAGTTATACAGCGTTCTCTGGAAACACCATATATTTT
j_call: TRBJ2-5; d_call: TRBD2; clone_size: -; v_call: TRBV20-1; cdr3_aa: CSARDAAGGLQETQYF; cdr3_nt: TGCAGTGCTAGAGATGCGGCGGGGGGGTTACAAGAGACCCAGTACTTC
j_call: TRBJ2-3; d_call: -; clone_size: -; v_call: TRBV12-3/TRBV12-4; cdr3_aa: CASSFVQNTQYF; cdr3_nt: TGTGCCAGCAGTTTCGTACAGAATACGCAGTATTTT
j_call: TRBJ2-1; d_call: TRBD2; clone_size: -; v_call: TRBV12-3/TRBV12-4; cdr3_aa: CASSGLAGGGNFNEQFF; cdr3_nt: TGTGCCAGCAGTGGACTAGCGGGAGGGGGGAACTTCAATGAGCAGTTCTTC
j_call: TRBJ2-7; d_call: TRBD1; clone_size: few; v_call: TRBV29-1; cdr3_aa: CSVEERDRGYEQYF; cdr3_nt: TGCAGCGTTGAGGAGCGGGACAGGGGCTACGAGCAGTACTTC